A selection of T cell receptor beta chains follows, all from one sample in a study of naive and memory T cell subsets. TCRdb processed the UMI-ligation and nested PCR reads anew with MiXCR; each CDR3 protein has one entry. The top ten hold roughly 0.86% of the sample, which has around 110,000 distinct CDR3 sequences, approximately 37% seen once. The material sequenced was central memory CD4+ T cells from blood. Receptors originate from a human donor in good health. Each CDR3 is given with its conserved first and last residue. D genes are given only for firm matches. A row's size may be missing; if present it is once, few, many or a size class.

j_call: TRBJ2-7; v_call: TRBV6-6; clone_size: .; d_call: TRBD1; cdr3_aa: CASTSRDRGFYEQYF; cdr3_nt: TGTGCCAGCACCTCCAGGGACAGGGGGTTTTACGAGCAGTACTTC
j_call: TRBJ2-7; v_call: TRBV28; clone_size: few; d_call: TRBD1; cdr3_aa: CASRGQAYEQYF; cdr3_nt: TGTGCCAGCAGGGGACAGGCCTACGAGCAGTACTTC
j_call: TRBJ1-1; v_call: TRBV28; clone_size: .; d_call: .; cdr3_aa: CASISNTEAFF; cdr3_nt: TGTGCCAGCATCAGTAACACTGAAGCTTTCTTT
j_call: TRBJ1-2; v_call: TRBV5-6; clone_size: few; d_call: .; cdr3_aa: CASSPAGDYGYTF; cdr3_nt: TGTGCCAGCAGCCCGGCGGGTGACTATGGCTACACCTTC
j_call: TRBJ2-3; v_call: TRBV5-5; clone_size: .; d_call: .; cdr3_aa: CASSLTATDTQYF; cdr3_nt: TGTGCCAGCAGCTTGACGGCCACAGATACGCAGTATTTT
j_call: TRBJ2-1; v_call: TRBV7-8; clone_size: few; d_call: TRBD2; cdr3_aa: CASSLAVYNEQFF; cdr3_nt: TGTGCCAGCAGCCTAGCGGTTTACAATGAGCAGTTCTTC
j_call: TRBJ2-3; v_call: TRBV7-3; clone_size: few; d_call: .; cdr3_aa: CASSLPGSTDTQYF; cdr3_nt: TGTGCCAGCAGCTTACCCGGGAGCACAGATACGCAGTATTTT
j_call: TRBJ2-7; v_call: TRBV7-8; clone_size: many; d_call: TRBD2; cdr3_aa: CASSSPLAGGFEQYF; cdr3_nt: TGTGCCAGCAGCTCGCCGTTAGCGGGAGGTTTCGAGCAGTACTTC
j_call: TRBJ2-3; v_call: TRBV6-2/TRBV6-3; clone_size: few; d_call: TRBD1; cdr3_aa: CASSRRPGGEDTQYF; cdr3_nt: TGTGCCAGCAGTCGACGGCCAGGGGGTGAGGATACGCAGTATTTT
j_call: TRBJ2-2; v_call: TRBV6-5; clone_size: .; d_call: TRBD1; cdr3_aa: CASSYGQGAPKLFF; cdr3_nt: TGTGCCAGCAGTTACGGACAGGGGGCACCCAAGCTGTTTTTT
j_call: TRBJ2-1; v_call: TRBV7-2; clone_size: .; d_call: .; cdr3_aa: CASSEIRGEQFF; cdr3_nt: TGTGCCAGCAGCGAAATAAGGGGGGAGCAGTTCTTC
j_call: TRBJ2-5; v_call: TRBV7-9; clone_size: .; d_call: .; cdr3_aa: CASSSGQRNQETQYF; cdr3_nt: TGTGCCAGCAGCTCGGGGCAGAGGAATCAAGAGACCCAGTACTTC
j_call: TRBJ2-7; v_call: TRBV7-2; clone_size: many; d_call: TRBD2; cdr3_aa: CASSPPGLAGAYEQYF; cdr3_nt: TGTGCCAGCAGCCCTCCGGGACTAGCGGGTGCCTACGAGCAGTACTTC
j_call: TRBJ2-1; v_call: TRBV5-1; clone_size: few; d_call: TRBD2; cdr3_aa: CASSAGLANEQFF; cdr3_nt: TGCGCCAGCAGTGCGGGACTAGCCAATGAGCAGTTCTTC
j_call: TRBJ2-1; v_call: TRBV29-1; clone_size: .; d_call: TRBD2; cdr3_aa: CSVERSGSFRNEQFF; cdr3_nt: TGCAGCGTTGAACGCAGCGGGAGTTTTCGGAATGAGCAGTTCTTC
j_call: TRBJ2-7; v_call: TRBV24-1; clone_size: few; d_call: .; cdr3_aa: CATSDLEKGRIAYEQYF; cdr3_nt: TGTGCCACCAGTGATTTGGAGAAGGGACGAATAGCCTACGAGCAGTACTTC
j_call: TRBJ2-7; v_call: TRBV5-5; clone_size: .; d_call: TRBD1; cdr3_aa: CASSVRTGFEQYF; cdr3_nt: TGTGCCAGCAGCGTACGGACAGGGTTCGAGCAGTACTTC
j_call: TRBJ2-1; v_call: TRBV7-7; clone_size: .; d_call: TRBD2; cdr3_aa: CASSTLAGGPGGEQFF; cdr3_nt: TGTGCTAGCAGCACACTAGCGGGAGGCCCCGGGGGTGAGCAGTTCTTC
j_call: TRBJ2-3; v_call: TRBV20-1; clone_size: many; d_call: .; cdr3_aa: CSASALTDTQYF; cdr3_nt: TGCAGTGCCTCGGCCCTCACAGATACGCAGTATTTT
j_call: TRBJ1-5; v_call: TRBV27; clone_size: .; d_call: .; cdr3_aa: CASSENRISNQPQHF; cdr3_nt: TGTGCCAGCAGTGAGAACAGGATTAGCAATCAGCCCCAGCATTTT
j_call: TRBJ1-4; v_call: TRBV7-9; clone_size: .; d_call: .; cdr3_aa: CASSQTEAGLFF; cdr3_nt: TGTGCCAGCAGCCAAACCGAAGCAGGGCTGTTTTTT
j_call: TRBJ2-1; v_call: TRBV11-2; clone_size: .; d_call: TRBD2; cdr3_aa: CASSSRAGTSGRAYNEQFF; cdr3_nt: TGTGCCAGCAGCTCTCGAGCTGGGACTAGCGGGAGAGCCTACAATGAGCAGTTCTTC
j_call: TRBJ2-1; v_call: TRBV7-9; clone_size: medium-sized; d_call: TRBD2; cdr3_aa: CASSFLAGPTSLNNEQFF; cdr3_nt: TGTGCCAGCAGCTTCCTAGCGGGACCCACCAGCCTTAACAATGAGCAGTTCTTC
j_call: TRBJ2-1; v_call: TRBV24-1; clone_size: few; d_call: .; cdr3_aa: CATSDKWCGRPGPGCEQFF; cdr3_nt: TGTGCCACCAGTGATAAGTGGTGCGGTCGTCCGGGGCCGGGTTGTGAGCAGTTCTTC
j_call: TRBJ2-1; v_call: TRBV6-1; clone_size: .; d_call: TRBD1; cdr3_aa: CASRDRALVNEQFF; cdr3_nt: TGTGCCAGCAGGGACAGGGCTCTCGTCAATGAGCAGTTCTTC
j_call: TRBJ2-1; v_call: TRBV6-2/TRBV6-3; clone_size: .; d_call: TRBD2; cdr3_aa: CASSPMRLAGRGGGSYNEQFF; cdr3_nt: TGTGCCAGCAGTCCAATGAGACTAGCGGGCAGGGGCGGGGGTTCCTACAATGAGCAGTTCTTC
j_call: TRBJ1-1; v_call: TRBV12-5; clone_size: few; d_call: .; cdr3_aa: CASGLDAGAFF; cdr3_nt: TGTGCTAGTGGCCTGGACGCCGGGGCTTTCTTT